The T cell receptor (beta chain) under discussion was sequenced for a study of shared clonotypes between healthy human individuals. Broader study findings: Across four donors, naive CD4 shared 5% to 6%, naive CD8 less than 4%, memory CD4 over 2%, memory CD8 0.35% to 0.5%.

V was pared by 5 bases and J by 8 bases, with 18 bases between. Germline loops: CDR1 SEHNR, CDR2 FQNEAQ (reference sequence). The CDR3 is 14 amino acids. Once extracted for a subset, genomic DNA was divided evenly among several immunoSEQ plates. Assay used: immunoSEQ multiplex PCR; TCRdb lists only in-frame clones, some missing. This table holds 2.3 million or so clones, 85% to 95% found once. Every contributor of samples was a Caucasian grown-up residing in Nashville, Tennessee. A CD45RA+ naive subset and a CD45RA-negative memory subset were split from CD4+ cells. With regard to this clone: Its antigen remains unidentified.

This chain joins TRBV7-9 and TRBJ1-2; D is perhaps TRBD1 (6 bases). The receptor's source is a man aged 18 to 30 in good health. Some clones in this sample may be carry-over from other donors' samples. The sample taken for sequencing was naive CD4+ T cells from PBMCs. Subset: CD45RA+ positively selected. In DNA form, the CDR3 reads TGTGCCAGCAGCCCCCTGAGAGGCCAGGGGGGCTACACCTTC. It encodes CASSPLRGQGGYTF.